Below, 15 T cell receptor beta chains from the same sample are listed, as sequenced in a study of T cells in Graves' hyperthyroidism and ophthalmopathy. Amplified TCR beta CDR3 regions came from RNA transcripts. A set of HTBI primers served as the primers for a first-round RT-PCR of the TCR CDR3. From the multiplex PCR reads, TCRdb called clonotypes with MiXCR, one entry per CDR3 protein. The sample holds 300,000 to 350,000 distinct CDR3 sequences; roughly 18% are singletons and the top ten take approximately 49%. The sample comprised blood. These receptors originate from a woman in her fifties or sixties with Graves' hyperthyroidism.

This clonotype was picked up a small number of times. CDR3 loop: CASSQEEVSYGYTF. CDR3 bases: TGCGCCAGCAGCCAAGAAGAAGTAAGCTATGGCTACACCTTC. The chain is built from TRBV4-1 and TRBJ1-2; D unresolved. V lost 0 bases and J lost 4, with 9 bases in between. Germline V gives CDR1 MGHRA, CDR2 YSYEKL. The CDR3 runs to 14 residues.

This clonotype has a count of ten or more. In DNA form, the CDR3 reads TGTGCCAGCAGTCACAACCCGCGAGAGACCCAGTACTTC. It is translated as CASSHNPRETQYF. V and J are TRBV6-1 and TRBJ2-5; D not resolved. Germline V gives CDR1 MNHNS, CDR2 SASEGT. V dropped 5 bases and J dropped 4 bases, with 11 bases sitting between them. The length of the CDR3 is 13 residues.

This clonotype was detected a few times. This sequence joins TRBV13 and TRBJ2-3; D may be TRBD2 (5 bases). V lost 6 bases to trimming and J lost 4 bases, with 11 bases between them. Germline CDR1 PRHDT, CDR2 FYEKMQ (reference sequence). The CDR3 sequence is 13 residues long. The CDR3 DNA sequence: TGTGCCAGCAGTGAGAAGAGGGCAGATACGCAGTATTTT. Protein sequence: CASSEKRADTQYF.

This clonotype was seen repeatedly, ten times or more. This chain joins TRBV7-8 and TRBJ2-2; D is ambiguous. The CDR3 consists of 11 residues. Trimming took off 3 bases at V and 6 bases at J, with 2 bases between the two ends. CDR1 is SGHVS, CDR2 FQNEAQ, per germline. The CDR3 protein is CASSLAGELFF. The DNA of the CDR3 is TGTGCCAGCAGCTTGGCCGGGGAGCTGTTTTTT.

Worth noting for this clonotype: Mismatch with germline at one junction end may stem from a read error. V and J are TRBV28 and TRBJ1-5, with TRBD1 matching over 10 bases. This CDR3 is 14 amino acids long. Per the germline V gene, CDR1 is MDHEN and CDR2 is SYDVKM. Here the CDR3 DNA reads TGTACCAGCAGCCGGCCTGGGACAGGGGAGCCCCAGCATTTT. Protein product: CTSSRPGTGEPQHF. The full variable domain, in which reference TRBV28 and TRBJ1-5 provide the parts outside the CDR3, is DVKVTQSSRYLVKRTGEKVFLECVQDMDHENMFWYRQDPGLGLRLIYFSYDVKMKEKGDIPEGYSVSREKKERFSLILESASTNQTSMYLCTSSRPGTGEPQHFGDGTRLSIL.

The V and J genes are TRBV20-1 and TRBJ2-1; 10 positions match TRBD2. Unmatched junction bases numbered 12, after V lost 5 bases and J lost 8 bases. The CDR3 has 15 amino acids. Germline loops: CDR1 DFQATT, CDR2 SNEGSKA (reference sequence). CDR3 DNA sequence: TGCAGTGCTCCAACTAGCGGGGTGGGGTCGGATGAGCAGTTCTTC. It codes for CSAPTSGVGSDEQFF.

This clonotype appeared a few times. The genes are TRBV16 and TRBJ2-4; D unclear. Germline V CDR1 and CDR2: KGHSY, FQNENV. Trimming stripped 3 bases from V and 0 bases from J, with 9 bases between. This CDR3 has 15 residues. CDR3 sequence reads: CASSQTLLAKNIQYF. CDR3 DNA: TGTGCCAGCAGCCAGACGTTACTAGCCAAAAACATTCAGTACTTC.

The V and J genes are TRBV19 and TRBJ2-1; D may be TRBD1 (6 bases). Germline V gives CDR1 LNHDA, CDR2 SQIVND (reference sequence). The CDR3 spans 15 residues. V lost 4 bases to trimming and J lost 5 bases, with 15 bases between them. The CDR3 sequence: CASSKGGDRHNEQFF. Here the CDR3 DNA reads TGTGCCAGTAGTAAAGGGGGAGACAGGCACAATGAGCAGTTCTTC. Filled out from reference TRBV19 and TRBJ2-1, the complete variable domain reads DGGITQSPKYLFRKEGQNVTLSCEQNLNHDAMYWYRQDPGQGLRLIYYSQIVNDFQKGDIAEGYSVSREKKESFPLTVTSAQKNPTAFYLCASSKGGDRHNEQFFGPGTRLTVL.

Details on this clonotype: Given a much more abundant clone one base away, this may be a read error. This sequence joins TRBV11-2 and TRBJ2-5, with a possible D match to TRBD2 (7 bases). This CDR3 region has 16 residues. Per the germline V gene, CDR1 is SGHAT and CDR2 is FQNNGV. CDR3 region: CASSSFASGGQETQHF. The CDR3 DNA reads as TGTGCCAGCAGCTCATTCGCCTCGGGGGGCCAAGAGACCCAGCACTTC.

The chain uses TRBV7-9 and TRBJ2-4; perhaps TRBD2 as D (6 bases). Germline CDR1 is SEHNR and CDR2 is FQNEAQ (reference sequence). Deletions cut 5 bases from V and 2 bases from J, with 13 bases between. The CDR3 sequence is 15 residues long. The CDR3 sequence: CASSPGLTTKNIQYF. The CDR3 nucleotides read TGTGCCAGCAGCCCTGGACTAACTACCAAAAACATTCAGTACTTC. The whole variable domain, remainder taken from reference TRBV7-9 and TRBJ2-4, is DTGVSQNPRHKITKRGQNVTFRCDPISEHNRLYWYRQTLGQGPEFLTYFQNEAQLEKSRLLSDRFSAERPKGSFSTLEIQRTEQGDSAMYLCASSPGLTTKNIQYFGAGTRLSVL.

The rearrangement links TRBV4-2 to TRBJ1-1, with D uncertain. Germline V gene data show CDR1 as LGHNA and CDR2 as YNFKEQ. Trimming shortened V by 4 bases and J by 1 base, and 10 bases separated the two germline ends. This CDR3 contains 14 residues. CDR3 in amino acids: CASSRLEGNTEAFF. The CDR3 nucleotides are TGTGCCAGCAGCCGCCTGGAGGGGAACACTGAAGCTTTCTTT.

There are many counts of this clonotype. V gene TRBV3-1 combines with J gene TRBJ2-3; no reliable D call. The CDR3 has 11 amino acids. CDR1 is LGHDT, CDR2 YNNKEL, per germline (reference sequence). The ends were cut back, 3 bases at V and 4 bases at J, with 2 bases in the middle. The DNA for the CDR3 is TGTGCCAGCAGCCAGGCAGATACGCAGTATTTT. It yields the protein CASSQADTQYF.

The sample holds many counts of this clonotype. This sequence joins TRBV6-1 and TRBJ2-7, with D maybe TRBD1 (5 bases). CDR3 length equals 13 residues. The V gene lost 2 bases and the J gene lost 0 bases, with 5 bases spanning the gap. The V gene's germline CDR1 is MNHNS and CDR2 SASEGT. The CDR3 reads CASSEQGSYEQYV. Written as DNA, the CDR3 is TGTGCCAGCAGTGAACAGGGCTCCTACGAGCAGTACGTC.

This clonotype was seen at least ten times. CDR3 sequence (DNA): TGTGCCAGCAGTTTATTCGAGGGTCCTTCCTACGAGCAGTACGTC. The encoded protein is CASSLFEGPSYEQYV. The V call is TRBV12-3 or TRBV12-4, the J call TRBJ2-7; D is possibly TRBD2 (5 bases). V was shortened by 2 bases and J by 1 base, with 12 bases between the two germline ends. The CDR3 is 15 residues long.

The J gene is TRBJ1-1, the V gene TRBV18; D is perhaps TRBD1 (5 bases). Deletions cut 4 bases from V and 6 bases from J, with 15 bases between. Germline CDR1 KGHSH, CDR2 LQKENI. CDR3 length: 14 amino acids. The CDR3 DNA reads as TGTGCCAGCTCACAAGGGACCGGCTGGGCTGAAGCTTTCTTT. Translation gives CASSQGTGWAEAFF.